This T cell receptor beta chain was captured by sequencing in a study of cytomegalovirus exposure and HLA in healthy donors. In this sample, this clone turned up a few times. Its specificity is not known. Study-level results: What a later analysis reportedly showed was that an Asian-associated ancestry cluster had fewer N-insertions than the approximately 700-donor mean. As confirmed in vitro, a few CMV-associated chains were specific for CMV antigens.

The V gene's germline CDR1 is SGHTA and CDR2 FQGNSA. The CDR3 is 15 residues long. V shed 5 bases and J shed 1 base, with 14 bases lying between them. Use of 60 Vbeta and 13 Jbeta primers characterized the PCR. This table comes from immunoSEQ multiplex PCR, and its TCRdb copy is limited to in-frame clones, with some not included. Counted here are around 150,000 clones, around a tenth occurring once; the ten biggest clones make up 1.5% to 2%. V and J are TRBV7-2 and TRBJ1-1, with D possibly matching TRBD1 (5 bases). This receptor was obtained from a male donor in good health and CMV-seronegative. Source material: PBMCs. The CDR3 is CASSPHRGGNTEAFF. CDR3 DNA sequence: TGTGCCAGCAGCCCCCATCGGGGGGGGAACACTGAAGCTTTCTTT.